The 25 T cell receptor beta chains reported below all come from one sample, sequenced in a study of T cell repertoires in cytomegalovirus infection. TCRdb ran MiXCR on the reads and lists one entry per CDR3 protein. The data contain hundreds of thousands of distinct CDR3 sequences, 30% to 35% of them seen just once; the ten biggest clones take up 17%. What these receptors recognize is not known. Sequencing was performed on cultured PBMCs, taken from culture after CMV antigen stimulation. These receptors were obtained from a human donor in good health (CMV status not recorded). Some clones in this sample may be carry-over from other donors' samples.

There are a few counts of this clonotype. The rearrangement joins TRBV7-2 to TRBJ2-2, with 11 positions matching TRBD2. With V trimmed by 5 bases and J by 8 bases, 10 bases remained unmatched. CDR3 size: 16 residues. CDR1 is SGHTA and CDR2 is FQGNSA in the germline V gene. The CDR3 DNA is TGTGCCAGCAGCGTACTAGCGGGAGTTGGAATGGGGGAGCTGTTTTTT. It is translated as CASSVLAGVGMGELFF.

This clonotype was picked up a small number of times. The chain has TRBV12-3 or TRBV12-4 and TRBJ2-1, with TRBD2 matching over 10 bases. CDR3 size: 16 residues. Trimming at V came to 3 bases and at J to 6 bases, leaving 8 bases not matched to a gene. The CDR3 region is CASSFLPSGRGNEQFF. CDR3 nucleotide sequence: TGTGCCAGCAGTTTTTTACCCAGCGGGAGGGGCAATGAGCAGTTCTTC.

The V and J genes are TRBV4-3 and TRBJ1-2; the match to TRBD1 covers 10 bases. In germline, CDR1 is LGHNA, CDR2 YSLEER. V lost 0 bases to trimming and J lost 7 bases; unmatched junction nucleotides: 8. This CDR3 has 16 amino acids. The CDR3 reads CASSQEWTGGLGGYTF. CDR3 nucleotide sequence: TGCGCCAGCAGCCAAGAATGGACAGGGGGATTAGGTGGCTACACCTTC.

The rearrangement links TRBV6-1 to TRBJ1-6; D unresolved. V lost 7 bases to trimming and J lost 7 bases, with 14 bases between them. Germline CDR1 MNHNS, CDR2 SASEGT. CDR3 size: 14 residues. In DNA form, the CDR3 reads TGTGCCAGCACCGCGGAGGAAAGGAATTCACCCCTCCACTTT. Its translation is CASTAEERNSPLHF.

This clonotype was counted only a few times. The chain links TRBV4-2 to TRBJ2-1, with D perhaps assigned TRBD1 or TRBD2 (6 bases each). The germline gives CDR1 LGHNA, CDR2 YNFKEQ. V was clipped by 1 base and J by 2 bases, with 9 bases between them. The CDR3 extends over 15 amino acids. The CDR3 DNA sequence: TGTGCCAGCAGCCAAGGGGGGGCCACCTACAATGAGCAGTTCTTC. Protein sequence: CASSQGGATYNEQFF.

CDR3 in DNA: TGTGCCAGCACTTGTACAGGACCTCTCCACTACGAGCAGTACGTC. Protein product: CASTCTGPLHYEQYV. The gene calls are TRBV12-3 or TRBV12-4 and TRBJ2-7; weak D call: TRBD1 (5 bases). The CDR3 has 15 residues. The ends were cut back, 7 bases at V and 3 bases at J, with 19 bases in the middle.

This chain uses TRBV5-6 with TRBJ2-1; 7 nucleotides align to TRBD2. The CDR3 contains 15 residues. Germline assignment: CDR1 SGHDT and CDR2 YYEEEE. Trimming removed 4 bases from V and 7 bases from J; junction bases left unmatched: 11. As DNA, the CDR3 is TGTGCCAGCAGCCGGGAGGATCTAGCGGAAAATGAGCAGTTCTTC. Residues: CASSREDLAENEQFF.

This rearrangement joins TRBV6-5 to TRBJ1-1; TRBD1 matches at 7 bases. From germline, CDR1 is MNHEY and CDR2 SVGAGI. V lost 6 bases and J lost 2; bases outside the gene matches: 6. CDR3 size: 14 residues. The chain's CDR3 is CASRTGQFNTEAFF. CDR3 DNA: TGTGCCAGCAGGACGGGACAGTTTAACACTGAAGCTTTCTTT.

This clonotype was observed many times. The chain carries TRBV28 and TRBJ2-7; 12 nucleotides line up with TRBD2. Germline V gene sequence: CDR1 MDHEN, CDR2 SYDVKM. This CDR3 region has 14 residues. J gave up 9 bases and V 2 bases, and 5 bases lay outside the gene matches. CDR3 sequence reads: CASSLLGLAGRQYF. CDR3 coding DNA: TGTGCCAGCAGTTTACTAGGACTAGCGGGACGGCAGTACTTC.

This clonotype showed up just once. The chain employs TRBV6-2 or TRBV6-3 and TRBJ1-5; D possibly corresponds to TRBD1 (5 bases). The CDR3 has 15 residues. Germline V lookup: CDR1 MNHEY, CDR2 SVGEGT. V was cut by 0 bases and J by 6 bases, with 12 bases left in between. CDR3 DNA: TGTGCCAGCAGTTACTCGGTCAGGGTTCGTCAGCCCCAGCATTTT. Translation gives CASSYSVRVRQPQHF.

The V and J genes are TRBV12-3 or TRBV12-4 and TRBJ2-1, with D maybe TRBD2 (5 bases). This CDR3 contains 13 residues. Trimming cost V 8 bases and J 8 bases, with 16 bases left between them. CDR3 DNA: TGTGCCAGCCGGTTGCGAGCGGCAGATGAGCAGTTCTTC. Its protein is CASRLRAADEQFF.

In this sample, this clonotype turned up many times. This chain's CDR3 is CASSPAGGNNEQFF. The CDR3 DNA reads TGTGCCAGCAGCCCCGCCGGGGGTAACAATGAGCAGTTCTTC. The chain carries TRBV7-6 and TRBJ2-1, with D possibly matching TRBD2 (6 bases). With 5 bases removed from V and 5 bases from J, the gap between germline ends came to 13 bases. There are 14 residues in the CDR3. Germline V CDR1 and CDR2: SGHVS, FNYEAQ.

This clonotype occurred a few times. This chain uses TRBV6-2 or TRBV6-3 with TRBJ2-1, with 9 bases identical to TRBD2. Germline V lookup: CDR1 MNHEY, CDR2 SVGEGT. V was clipped by 2 bases and J by 0 bases; unmatched bases: 17. This CDR3 region has 21 residues. The chain's CDR3 is CASSYHRRRASGRSSYNEQFF. The CDR3 coding sequence is TGTGCCAGCAGTTACCATCGCAGGCGGGCCAGCGGGAGGAGCTCCTACAATGAGCAGTTCTTC.

This clonotype turned up a few times. J is TRBJ2-3 and V is TRBV19, with D possibly TRBD2 on 5 matching bases. CDR3 size: 13 residues. Trimming took off 7 bases at V and 3 bases at J, with 11 bases between the two ends. Germline CDR1 LNHDA, CDR2 SQIVND (reference sequence). The CDR3 DNA reads TGTGCCAGTACTAAGCGGAAGACAGATACGCAGTATTTT. The encoded protein is CASTKRKTDTQYF.

This clonotype was seen only a few times. J is TRBJ2-1 and V is TRBV7-9; 11 bases match TRBD1. CDR3 size: 15 residues. The J segment lost 8 bases and the V segment lost 4 bases, leaving 7 bases of the junction unmatched. Germline V gene data show CDR1 as SEHNR and CDR2 as FQNEAQ (reference sequence). The CDR3 nucleotides are TGTGCCAGCAGCTACAGACCGGGACAGGGGGATGAGCAGTTCTTC. Its protein is CASSYRPGQGDEQFF.

The chain combines TRBV27 with TRBJ1-5; TRBD1 matches 9 bases. The CDR3 totals 13 residues. The ends lost 5 bases at V and 16 bases at J; junction bases unmatched: 12. Per germline, CDR1 MNHEY and CDR2 SMNVEV (reference sequence). CDR3 coding DNA: TGTGCCAGCAGTCTATACCCGGGACAGGGACCACATTTT. It yields the protein CASSLYPGQGPHF.

The chain employs TRBV27 and TRBJ2-6; D may correspond to TRBD1 or TRBD2 (5 bases each). The CDR3 runs 17 residues. V lost 5 bases to trimming and J lost 1 base, with 15 bases between them. Germline V gene data show CDR1 as MNHEY and CDR2 as SMNVEV (reference sequence). As DNA, the CDR3 is TGTGCCAGCAGTGGATGGGACGGCACTTCTGGGGCCAACGTCCTGACTTTC. Amino acids: CASSGWDGTSGANVLTF.

The genes are TRBV2 and TRBJ1-1, with D uncertain. The V end was cut by 1 base, the J end by 7 bases, with 7 bases between. The CDR3 contains 12 residues. Germline assignment: CDR1 SNHLY and CDR2 FYNNEI. The CDR3 nucleotides are TGTGCCAGCAGTGAAGACGCGGGTGAAGCTTTCTTT. Its translation is CASSEDAGEAFF.

This sequence joins TRBV10-3 and TRBJ1-2; maybe TRBD1 (6 bases). The CDR3 loop spans 15 amino acids. Germline lookup yields CDR1 ENHRY and CDR2 SYGVKD. The V and J ends lost 3 bases and 0 bases respectively, with 11 bases between them. DNA of the CDR3: TGTGCCATCAGTGACTCGCGGACAGCTAACTATGGCTACACCTTC. It codes for CAISDSRTANYGYTF.

This clonotype showed up many times. This chain uses TRBV7-6 with TRBJ2-2; the match to TRBD2 covers 7 bases. Germline V gene lookup returns CDR1 SGHVS and CDR2 FNYEAQ. Losses at the gene ends were 1 base for V and 3 bases for J; bases not matched to a gene: 5. This CDR3 region has 16 residues. The CDR3 sequence is CASSLGGREYTGELFF. The CDR3 DNA is TGTGCCAGCAGCTTAGGTGGGCGGGAGTACACCGGGGAGCTGTTTTTT. The complete variable domain, with remaining parts taken from reference TRBV7-6 and TRBJ2-2, reads GAGVSQSPRYKVTKRGQDVALRCDPISGHVSLYWYRQALGQGPEFLTYFNYEAQQDKSGLPNDRFSAERPEGSISTLTIQRTEQRDSAMYRCASSLGGREYTGELFFGEGSRLTVL.

This clonotype showed up just a few times. V gene TRBV7-2 combines with J gene TRBJ1-1; D possibly corresponds to TRBD1 (5 bases). The germline V gene encodes CDR1 SGHTA and CDR2 FQGNSA. Trimming removed 0 bases from V and 5 bases from J, with 16 bases in between. The CDR3 covers 16 residues. Here the CDR3 DNA reads TGTGCCAGCAGCTTAGCGCACCCGGGGCGGGGAACTGAAGCTTTCTTT. Residues: CASSLAHPGRGTEAFF.

This clonotype was recorded a few times. A read error may account for a junction end that differs from germline. V is TRBV7-6 and J is TRBJ2-1, with D tentatively TRBD2 (5 bases). The CDR3 runs to 13 residues. Per the germline V gene, CDR1 is SGHVS and CDR2 is FNYEAQ. The CDR3 nucleotides are TGTGCTAGCAGCCCGGGATTCTACAATGAGCAGTTCTTC. This encodes CASSPGFYNEQFF. Drawing the rest from reference TRBV7-6 and TRBJ2-1, the complete variable domain is GAGVSQSPRYKVTKRGQDVALRCDPISGHVSLYWYRQALGQGPEFLTYFNYEAQQDKSGLPNDRFSAERPEGSISTLTIQRTEQRDSAMYRCASSPGFYNEQFFGPGTRLTVL.

There are a few counts of this clonotype. Here the CDR3 DNA reads TGTGCCAGCAGTTTTGGGGGATCTGGAGATACGCAGTATTTT. This encodes CASSFGGSGDTQYF. The J gene is TRBJ2-3, the V gene TRBV12-3 or TRBV12-4, with D tentatively TRBD1 or TRBD2 (5 bases each). The ends were cut back, 3 bases at V and 5 bases at J, with 12 bases in the middle. This CDR3 is built from 14 residues.

The rearrangement links TRBV20-1 to TRBJ2-7; TRBD1 agrees at 10 bases. This CDR3 is 14 amino acids long. Germline V gene data show CDR1 as DFQATT and CDR2 as SNEGSKA (reference sequence). Germline trimming cut 1 base from V and 9 bases from J; bases unmatched to any gene: 9. The chain's CDR3 is CSARVGDRGNVQYF. As DNA, the CDR3 is TGCAGTGCTAGAGTGGGGGACAGGGGTAATGTGCAGTACTTC.

The rearrangement links TRBV7-2 to TRBJ1-4; 7 nucleotides agree with TRBD1. The CDR3 is 14 amino acids. Germline V gives CDR1 SGHTA, CDR2 FQGNSA. J lost 8 bases, V lost 8 bases, and 11 bases had no gene match. The CDR3 region is CASSQQGTGEKLFF. CDR3 nucleotides: TGTGCCAGCTCCCAACAGGGGACGGGCGAAAAACTGTTTTTT.